These 3 T cell receptor beta chains share one sample of origin, sequenced in a study of blood T cells in healthy people across ages. Then a second PCR, running roughly 7 to 11 cycles, was carried out with a sample-barcoded 5' primer and a J-beta primer mix. In TCRdb, the 5' RACE reads were re-called with MiXCR into one record per CDR3 protein. Found here are 700,000 or so distinct CDR3 sequences, 20% to 25% of them singletons; the top ten hold 20% to 25%. The sequencing input was blood. Receptors originate from a man aged 70 or older in good health.

This clonotype was found many times. The chain combines TRBV24-1 with TRBJ2-4; D may correspond to TRBD1 or TRBD2 (6 bases each). The CDR3 spans 17 residues. Germline V gene data show CDR1 as KGHDR and CDR2 as SFDVKD. Trimming took off 4 bases at V and 3 bases at J, with 18 bases between the two ends. The CDR3 is CATSDSQRAGVKNIQYF. The CDR3 nucleotides are TGTGCCACCAGTGACTCCCAGCGGGCAGGGGTCAAAAACATTCAGTACTTC.

This clonotype has a count of ten or more. The chain links TRBV20-1 to TRBJ2-2, with D tentatively TRBD1 or TRBD2 (5 bases each). This CDR3 is built from 13 residues. Per the germline V gene, CDR1 is DFQATT and CDR2 is SNEGSKA (reference sequence). With 6 bases removed from V and 5 bases from J, the gap between germline ends came to 13 bases. The CDR3 reads CSATGTVTGELFF. In DNA form, the CDR3 reads TGCAGTGCAACTGGGACGGTAACCGGGGAGCTGTTTTTT.

This clonotype was recorded at least ten times. This chain uses TRBV6-5 with TRBJ2-1; possibly TRBD1 for D (5 bases). The CDR3 runs 15 residues. Germline CDR1 and CDR2: MNHEY and SVGAGI. Deletions cut 2 bases from V and 4 bases from J, with 12 bases between. The chain's CDR3 is CASSYIQGPYNEQFF. The DNA for the CDR3 is TGTGCCAGCAGTTACATTCAGGGTCCGTACAATGAGCAGTTCTTC.